The next 6 T cell receptor beta chains were all read from a single sample in a study of OX40 agonist ivuxolimab in advanced cancers. Assay: immunoSEQ multiplex PCR; the TCRdb copy retains only in-frame clones and omits some. There are about 94,000 clones in the sample; around 86% occur only once, and just over 0.3% lies in the top ten. Specimen: CD4+ or CD8+ T cells sorted from blood, collected in a trial of the OX40 agonist ivuxolimab. The receptors derive from an adult with an advanced solid tumor such as melanoma, head and neck, liver or kidney cancer.

The chain employs TRBV12-5 and TRBJ1-1; D remains unclear. Germline CDR1 LGHNT, CDR2 FRNRAP. This CDR3 is 14 amino acids long. V was trimmed by 3 bases and J by 5 bases, leaving 13 bases between them. In DNA form, the CDR3 reads TGTGCTAGTGGTTTTGCAGGAGAGGTGACTGAAGCTTTCTTT. It yields the protein CASGFAGEVTEAFF.

CDR3 DNA: TGTGCCAGCAGCCCTCTTAGGGGACTAGCGGGTATAGATACGCAGTATTTT. Its translation is CASSPLRGLAGIDTQYF. The V and J genes are TRBV7-3 and TRBJ2-3, with TRBD2 identical over 12 bases. Looked up from germline, CDR1 is SGHTA and CDR2 is FQGTGA. V shed 5 bases and J 5 bases; nucleotides not matched to a gene: 11. This CDR3 has 17 amino acids. Full variable domain (remainder filled in from reference TRBV7-3 and TRBJ2-3): GAGVSQTPSNKVTEKGKYVELRCDPISGHTALYWYRQSLGQGPEFLIYFQGTGAADDSGLPNDRFFAVRPEGSVSTLKIQRTERGDSAVYLCASSPLRGLAGIDTQYFGPGTRLTVL.

The sample holds a few counts of this clone. The V and J genes are TRBV4-1 and TRBJ1-6; possibly TRBD1 for D (5 bases). V gave up 0 bases and J gave up 10 bases, with 22 bases separating them. Germline V gene sequence: CDR1 MGHRA, CDR2 YSYEKL. The CDR3 covers 18 residues. This chain's CDR3 is CASSQDFRGMALGSPLHF. The CDR3 DNA follows: TGCGCCAGCAGCCAAGATTTTAGGGGAATGGCTTTAGGCTCACCCCTCCACTTT.

J is TRBJ1-3 and V is TRBV9; D gene unclear. V lost 4 bases, J lost 3 bases, and 8 bases lay in between. Germline loops: CDR1 SGDLS, CDR2 YYNGEE. The CDR3 runs 13 residues. The CDR3 DNA reads as TGTGCCAGCAGCTTCGAGGGTGGAAACACCATATATTTT. Translating gives CASSFEGGNTIYF.

This chain connects TRBV12-5 to TRBJ1-2, with D unresolved. The CDR3 spans 15 residues. The germline CDR1 and CDR2 sequences are LGHNT and FRNRAP. Trimming took 4 bases from V and 3 from J, leaving 15 bases between them. The DNA of the CDR3 is TGTGCTAGTGGTTCGCGGACTGGCGGTGACTATGGCTACACCTTC. Residues: CASGSRTGGDYGYTF.

The chain recombines TRBV5-1 with TRBJ2-5; unclear D gene. The CDR3 length is 12 residues. Germline CDR1 is SGHRS and CDR2 is YFSETQ. Between the trimmed V and J ends, which lost 0 bases and 5 bases, there was a span of 5 bases. CDR3 sequence: CASSLAKETQYF. The CDR3 nucleotides are TGCGCCAGCAGCTTGGCAAAGGAGACCCAGTACTTC.